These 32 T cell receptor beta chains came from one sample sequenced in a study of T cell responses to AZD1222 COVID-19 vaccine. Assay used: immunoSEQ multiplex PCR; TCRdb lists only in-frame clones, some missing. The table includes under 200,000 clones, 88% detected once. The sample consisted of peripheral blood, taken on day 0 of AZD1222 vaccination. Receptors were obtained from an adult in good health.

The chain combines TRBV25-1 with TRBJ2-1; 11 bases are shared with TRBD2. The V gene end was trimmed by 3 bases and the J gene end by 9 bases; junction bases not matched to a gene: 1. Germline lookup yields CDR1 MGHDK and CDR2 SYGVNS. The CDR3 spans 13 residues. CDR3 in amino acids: CASSDSGRGEQFF. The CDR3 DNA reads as TGTGCCAGCAGTGATAGCGGGAGGGGTGAGCAGTTCTTC.

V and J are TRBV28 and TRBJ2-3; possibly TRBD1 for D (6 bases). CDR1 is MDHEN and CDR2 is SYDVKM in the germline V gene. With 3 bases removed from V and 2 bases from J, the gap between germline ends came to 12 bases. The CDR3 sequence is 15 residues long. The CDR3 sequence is CASSFGQRNTDTQYF. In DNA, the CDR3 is TGTGCCAGCAGTTTTGGACAGCGAAACACAGATACGCAGTATTTT. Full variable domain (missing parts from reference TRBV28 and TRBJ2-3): DVKVTQSSRYLVKRTGEKVFLECVQDMDHENMFWYRQDPGLGLRLIYFSYDVKMKEKGDIPEGYSVSREKKERFSLILESASTNQTSMYLCASSFGQRNTDTQYFGPGTRLTVL.

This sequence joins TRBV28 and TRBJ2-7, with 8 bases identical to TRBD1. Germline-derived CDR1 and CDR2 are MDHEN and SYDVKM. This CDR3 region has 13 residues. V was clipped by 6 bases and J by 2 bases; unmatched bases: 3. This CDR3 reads CASRWTGTYEQYF. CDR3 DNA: TGTGCCAGCAGGTGGACAGGGACCTACGAGCAGTACTTC.

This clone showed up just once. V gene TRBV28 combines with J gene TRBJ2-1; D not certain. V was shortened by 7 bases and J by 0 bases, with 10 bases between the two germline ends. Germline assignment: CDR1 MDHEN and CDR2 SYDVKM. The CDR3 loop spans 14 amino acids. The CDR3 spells CASTTPISYNEQFF. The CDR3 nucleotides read TGTGCCAGCACTACACCAATCTCCTACAATGAGCAGTTCTTC.

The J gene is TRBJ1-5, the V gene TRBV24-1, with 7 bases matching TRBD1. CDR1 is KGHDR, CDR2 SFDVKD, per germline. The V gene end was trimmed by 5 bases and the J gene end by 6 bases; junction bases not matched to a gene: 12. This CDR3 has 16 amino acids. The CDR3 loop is CATSGSTGSSGQPQHF. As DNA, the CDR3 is TGTGCCACCAGTGGCTCGACAGGGAGTAGTGGTCAGCCCCAGCATTTT.

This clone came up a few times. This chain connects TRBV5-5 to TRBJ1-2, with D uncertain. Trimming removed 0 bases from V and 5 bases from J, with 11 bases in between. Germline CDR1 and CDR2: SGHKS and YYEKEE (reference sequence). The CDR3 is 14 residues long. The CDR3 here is CASSLARVNYGYTF. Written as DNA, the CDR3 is TGTGCCAGCAGCTTGGCCCGCGTAAATTATGGCTACACCTTC.

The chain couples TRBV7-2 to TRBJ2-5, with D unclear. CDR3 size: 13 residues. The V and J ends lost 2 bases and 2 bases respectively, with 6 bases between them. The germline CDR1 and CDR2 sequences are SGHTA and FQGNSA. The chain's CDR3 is CASSLLRQETQYF. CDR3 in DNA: TGTGCCAGCAGCTTATTAAGGCAAGAGACCCAGTACTTC.

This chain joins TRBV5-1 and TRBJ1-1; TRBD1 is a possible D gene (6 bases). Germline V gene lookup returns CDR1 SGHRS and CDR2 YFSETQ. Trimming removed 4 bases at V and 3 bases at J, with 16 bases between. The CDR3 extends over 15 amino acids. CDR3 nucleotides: TGCGCCAGCAGCCTTACAGGGTTTCCGGACACTGAAGCTTTCTTT. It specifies CASSLTGFPDTEAFF.

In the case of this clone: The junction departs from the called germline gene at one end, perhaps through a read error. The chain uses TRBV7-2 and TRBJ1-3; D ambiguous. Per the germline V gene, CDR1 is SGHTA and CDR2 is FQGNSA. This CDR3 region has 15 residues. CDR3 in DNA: TGTGCCAGCAGCTTAACTGAGAGCTCTGAAAACACCATATATTTT. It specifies CASSLTESSENTIYF.

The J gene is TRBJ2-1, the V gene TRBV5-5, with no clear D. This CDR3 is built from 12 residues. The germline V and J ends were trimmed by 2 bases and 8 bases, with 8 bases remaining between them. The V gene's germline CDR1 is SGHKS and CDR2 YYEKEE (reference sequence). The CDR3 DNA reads TGTGCCAGCAGCTTTTTCGGCGATGAGCAGTTCTTC. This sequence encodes CASSFFGDEQFF.

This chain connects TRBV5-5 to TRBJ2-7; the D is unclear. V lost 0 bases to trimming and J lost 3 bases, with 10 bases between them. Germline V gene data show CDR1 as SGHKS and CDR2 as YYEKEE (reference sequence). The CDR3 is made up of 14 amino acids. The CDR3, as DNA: TGTGCCAGCAGCTTGGAGCCTGGCATCTACGAGCAGTACTTC. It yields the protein CASSLEPGIYEQYF.

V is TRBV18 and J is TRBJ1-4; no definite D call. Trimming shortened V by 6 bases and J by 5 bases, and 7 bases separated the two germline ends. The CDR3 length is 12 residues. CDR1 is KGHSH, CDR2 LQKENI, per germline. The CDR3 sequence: CASSGTNEKLFF. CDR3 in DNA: TGTGCCAGCTCGGGCACGAATGAAAAACTGTTTTTT.

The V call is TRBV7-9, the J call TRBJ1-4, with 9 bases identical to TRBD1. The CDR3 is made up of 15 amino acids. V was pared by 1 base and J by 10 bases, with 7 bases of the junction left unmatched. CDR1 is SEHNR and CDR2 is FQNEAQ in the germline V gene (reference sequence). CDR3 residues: CASSLGTGAPRKLFF. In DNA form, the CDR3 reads TGTGCCAGCAGCTTAGGGACAGGGGCGCCCCGAAAACTGTTTTTT.

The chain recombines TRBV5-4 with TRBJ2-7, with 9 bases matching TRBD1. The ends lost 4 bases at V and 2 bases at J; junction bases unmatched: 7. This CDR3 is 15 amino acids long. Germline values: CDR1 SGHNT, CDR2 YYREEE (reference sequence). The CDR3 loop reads CASSTGQGVAYEQYF. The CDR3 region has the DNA TGTGCCAGCAGCACGGGACAGGGTGTGGCCTACGAGCAGTACTTC.

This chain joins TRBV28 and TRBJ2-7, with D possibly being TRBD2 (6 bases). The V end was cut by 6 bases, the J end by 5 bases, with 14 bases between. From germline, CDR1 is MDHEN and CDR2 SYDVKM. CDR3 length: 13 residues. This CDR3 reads CASSPGGPNEQYF. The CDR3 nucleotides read TGTGCCAGCAGCCCCGGGGGTCCAAACGAGCAGTACTTC. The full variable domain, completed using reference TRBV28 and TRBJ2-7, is DVKVTQSSRYLVKRTGEKVFLECVQDMDHENMFWYRQDPGLGLRLIYFSYDVKMKEKGDIPEGYSVSREKKERFSLILESASTNQTSMYLCASSPGGPNEQYFGPGTRLTVT.

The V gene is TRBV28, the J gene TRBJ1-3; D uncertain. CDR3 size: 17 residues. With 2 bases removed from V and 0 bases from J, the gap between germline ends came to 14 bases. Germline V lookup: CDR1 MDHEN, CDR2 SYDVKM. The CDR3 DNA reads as TGTGCCAGCAGTTTAGTTAGGGCGCCAGCCTCTGGAAACACCATATATTTT. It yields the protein CASSLVRAPASGNTIYF.

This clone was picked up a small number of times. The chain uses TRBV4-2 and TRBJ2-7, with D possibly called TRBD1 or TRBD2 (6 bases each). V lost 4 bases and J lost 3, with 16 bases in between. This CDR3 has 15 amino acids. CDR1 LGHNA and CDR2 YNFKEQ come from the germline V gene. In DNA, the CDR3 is TGTGCCAGCAGCCTAGGGGGTAGCGGTGACTACGAGCAGTACTTC. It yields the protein CASSLGGSGDYEQYF.

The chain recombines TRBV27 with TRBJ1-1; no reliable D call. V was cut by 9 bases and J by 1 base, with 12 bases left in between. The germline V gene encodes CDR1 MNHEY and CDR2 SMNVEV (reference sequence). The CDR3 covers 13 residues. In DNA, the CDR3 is TGTGCCAGGTGTATACGAGGGAACACTGAAGCTTTCTTT. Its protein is CARCIRGNTEAFF.

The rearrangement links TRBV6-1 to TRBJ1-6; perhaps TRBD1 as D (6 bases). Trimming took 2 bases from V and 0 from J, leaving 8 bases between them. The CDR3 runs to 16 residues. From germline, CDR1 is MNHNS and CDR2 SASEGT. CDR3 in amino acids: CASSERGGSYNSPLHF. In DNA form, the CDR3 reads TGTGCCAGCAGTGAAAGGGGGGGCTCCTATAATTCACCCCTCCACTTT.

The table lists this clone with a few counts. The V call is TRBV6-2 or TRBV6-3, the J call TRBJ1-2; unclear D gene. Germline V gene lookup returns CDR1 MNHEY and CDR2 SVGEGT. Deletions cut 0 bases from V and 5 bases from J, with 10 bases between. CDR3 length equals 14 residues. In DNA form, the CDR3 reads TGTGCCAGCAGTTACTCGATTACGGGGTATGGCTACACCTTC. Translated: CASSYSITGYGYTF.

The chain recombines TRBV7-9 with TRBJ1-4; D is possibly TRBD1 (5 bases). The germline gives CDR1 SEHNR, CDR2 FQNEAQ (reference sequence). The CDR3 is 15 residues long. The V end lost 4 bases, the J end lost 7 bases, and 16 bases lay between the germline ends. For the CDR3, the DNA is TGTGCCAGCAGCTCAACTCAGGGAGTAGGTGAAAAACTGTTTTTT. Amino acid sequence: CASSSTQGVGEKLFF.

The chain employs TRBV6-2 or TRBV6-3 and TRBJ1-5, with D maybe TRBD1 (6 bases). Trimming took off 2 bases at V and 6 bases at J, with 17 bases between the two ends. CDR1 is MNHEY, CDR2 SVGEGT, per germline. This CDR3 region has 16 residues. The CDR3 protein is CASSYNSRGSGQPQHF. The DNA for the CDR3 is TGTGCCAGCAGTTACAATTCCAGGGGTTCCGGTCAGCCCCAGCATTTT.

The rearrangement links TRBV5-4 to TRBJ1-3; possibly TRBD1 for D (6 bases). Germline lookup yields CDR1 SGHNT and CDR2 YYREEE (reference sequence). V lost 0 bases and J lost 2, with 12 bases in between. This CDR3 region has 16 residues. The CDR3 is CASSLAGGRAGNTIYF. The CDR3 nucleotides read TGTGCCAGCAGCTTGGCCGGGGGGCGCGCTGGAAACACCATATATTTT.

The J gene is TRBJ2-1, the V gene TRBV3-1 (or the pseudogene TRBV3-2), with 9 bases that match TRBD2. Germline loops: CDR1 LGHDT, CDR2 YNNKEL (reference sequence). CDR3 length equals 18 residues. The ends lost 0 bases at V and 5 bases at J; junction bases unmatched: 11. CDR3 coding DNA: TGTGCCAGCAGCCAAGAGGGGAGGCAGCGGGGGGTCAACAATGAGCAGTTCTTC. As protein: CASSQEGRQRGVNNEQFF.

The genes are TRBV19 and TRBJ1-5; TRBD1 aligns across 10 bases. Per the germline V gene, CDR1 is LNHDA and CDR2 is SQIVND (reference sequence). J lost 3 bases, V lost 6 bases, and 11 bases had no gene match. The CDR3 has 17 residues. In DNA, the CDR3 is TGTGCCAGTAGCCCTAGGGTGACAGGGGGCCTCAATCAGCCCCAGCATTTT. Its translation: CASSPRVTGGLNQPQHF. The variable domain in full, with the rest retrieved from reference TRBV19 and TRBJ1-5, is DGGITQSPKYLFRKEGQNVTLSCEQNLNHDAMYWYRQDPGQGLRLIYYSQIVNDFQKGDIAEGYSVSREKKESFPLTVTSAQKNPTAFYLCASSPRVTGGLNQPQHFGDGTRLSIL.

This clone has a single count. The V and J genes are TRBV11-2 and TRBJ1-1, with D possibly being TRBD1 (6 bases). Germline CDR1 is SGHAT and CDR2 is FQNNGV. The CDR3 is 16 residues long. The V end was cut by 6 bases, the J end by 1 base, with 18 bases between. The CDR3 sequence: CASSPAGGQRNTEAFF. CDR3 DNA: TGTGCCAGCAGTCCTGCGGGGGGGCAAAGGAACACTGAAGCTTTCTTT. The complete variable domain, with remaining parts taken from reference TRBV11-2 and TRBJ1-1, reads EAGVAQSPRYKIIEKRQSVAFWCNPISGHATLYWYQQILGQGPKLLIQFQNNGVVDDSQLPKDRFSAERLKGVDSTLKIQPAKLEDSAVYLCASSPAGGQRNTEAFFGQGTRLTVV.

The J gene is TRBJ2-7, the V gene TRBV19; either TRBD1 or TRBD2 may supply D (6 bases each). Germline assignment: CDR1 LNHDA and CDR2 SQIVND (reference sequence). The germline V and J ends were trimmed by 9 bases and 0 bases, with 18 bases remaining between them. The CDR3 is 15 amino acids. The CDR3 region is CASSWGAADSYEQYF. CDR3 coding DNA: TGTGCCAGCAGTTGGGGGGCCGCGGACTCCTACGAGCAGTACTTC.

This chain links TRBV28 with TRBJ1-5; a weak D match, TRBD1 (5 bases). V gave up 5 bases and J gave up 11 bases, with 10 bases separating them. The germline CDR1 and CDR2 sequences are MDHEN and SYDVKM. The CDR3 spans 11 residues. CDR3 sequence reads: CASSGTFTQHF. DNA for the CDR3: TGTGCCAGCAGTGGGACCTTTACCCAGCATTTT.

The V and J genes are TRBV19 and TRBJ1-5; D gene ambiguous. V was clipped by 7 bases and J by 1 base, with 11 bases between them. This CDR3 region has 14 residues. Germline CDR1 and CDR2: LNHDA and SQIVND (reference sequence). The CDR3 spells CASTSLYSNQPQHF. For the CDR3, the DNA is TGTGCCAGTACCTCCCTTTACAGCAATCAGCCCCAGCATTTT.

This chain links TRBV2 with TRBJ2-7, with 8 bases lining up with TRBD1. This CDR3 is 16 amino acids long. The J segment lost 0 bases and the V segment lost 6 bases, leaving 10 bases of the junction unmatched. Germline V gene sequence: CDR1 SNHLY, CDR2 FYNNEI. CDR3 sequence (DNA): TGTGCCAGCAGCGAAAACCGGGACAGGTTCTCCTACGAGCAGTACTTC. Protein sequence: CASSENRDRFSYEQYF.

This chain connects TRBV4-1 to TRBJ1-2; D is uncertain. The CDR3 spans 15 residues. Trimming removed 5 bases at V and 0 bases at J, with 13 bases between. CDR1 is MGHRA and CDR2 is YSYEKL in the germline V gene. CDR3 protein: CASSFRVQANYGYTF. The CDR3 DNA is TGCGCCAGCAGCTTCCGGGTCCAGGCTAACTATGGCTACACCTTC.

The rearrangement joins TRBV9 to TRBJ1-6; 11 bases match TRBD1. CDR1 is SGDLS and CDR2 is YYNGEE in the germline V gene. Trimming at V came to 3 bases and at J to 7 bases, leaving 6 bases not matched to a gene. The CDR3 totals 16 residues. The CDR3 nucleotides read TGTGCCAGCAGCGGCGGACAGGGGGCGCGAAATTCACCCCTCCACTTT. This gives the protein CASSGGQGARNSPLHF. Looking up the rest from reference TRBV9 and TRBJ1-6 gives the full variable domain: DSGVTQTPKHLITATGQRVTLRCSPRSGDLSVYWYQQSLDQGLQFLIQYYNGEERAKGNILERFSAQQFPDLHSELNLSSLELGDSALYFCASSGGQGARNSPLHFGNGTRLTVT.